This TCR beta chain was sequenced for a study of molecular identifiers for immune sequencing clone quantification. Overall study: Five aliquots were made in replicates from the RNA of 20,000 or 100,000 naive CD8 cells, and four were sequenced. Study observations and caveats: Jurkat TCR RNA from one cell was spiked into about a million naive cells, and it was reportedly detectable there. Clones above 20 RNA copies contained over 97% of effector molecules but under 1% of naive ones.

This CDR3 is built from 16 residues. V shed 6 bases, J shed 4 bases, and the junction held 8 bases outside the gene matches. Listed TCR primers, together with previously described methods, were used for the bulk TCR libraries. TCRdb reanalysed the PCR reads using MiXCR and keeps one entry per CDR3 protein. The sample consists of about 510,000 distinct CDR3 sequences, around 23% of them appearing once. Comments on this clonotype: Its antigen remains unknown.

The chain uses TRBV12-3 or TRBV12-4 and TRBJ2-2; 10 bases line up with TRBD2. The specimen was naive CD8+ T cells from blood, with Jurkat cell RNA spiked in. Sample subset: FACS-sorted CD8+CD4-CCR7+CD45RA+ naive T cells. This TCR was sampled from a human donor in good health. Some libraries in this study had Jurkat cell RNA spiked in. The CDR3 nucleotides read TGTGCCAGCAGGATTAGTAGCGGGGGGTTCACCGGGGAGCTGTTTTTT. This translates into CASRISSGGFTGELFF.